The clone carrying this T cell receptor beta chain was detected many times. The record originates from a study of T-cell reconstitution after alpha-beta-depleted transplantation in children. Germline values: CDR1 SQVTM, CDR2 ANQGSEA. The CDR3 contains 14 residues. Trimming cost V 2 bases and J 6 bases; bases outside gene matches: 7. Library preparation (for TCRbeta) was performed with unique molecular identifiers. TCRdb re-called the PCR reads with MiXCR, one entry per CDR3 protein. The sample holds around 400,000 distinct CDR3 sequences, just over 20% seen once. This TCR derives from a human donor who donated a stem cell graft to a child with acute myeloid leukemia. The material was PBMCs from the stem cell graft donor, obtained from the stem cell graft. The chain couples TRBV29-1 to TRBJ2-1; 7 bases fit TRBD1. The CDR3 region has the DNA TGCAGCGTTGAATCCCGGACAGGCCCCAATGAGCAGTTCTTC. Translating gives CSVESRTGPNEQFF.